The clone carrying this TCR beta chain has more than one count but fewer than ten. Its antigen is not identified. The assay was immunoSEQ multiplex PCR, and TCRdb's table has in-frame clones only and misses some. Found here are approximately 37,000 clones, roughly 93% of them singletons; the top ten hold about 3.5%. J lost 10 bases, V lost 2 bases, and 7 bases had no gene match. The CDR3 covers 14 residues. CDR1 and CDR2 from the germline V gene are SGHDT and YYEEEE. The sample is drawn from a study of graft-versus-host responses after intestinal transplantation. Overall study: Multivisceral, liver-intestinal, or isolated intestinal transplants were performed in recipients. After anti-thymocyte globulin induction, recipients took tacrolimus and steroids for around three years. Study results and caveats: Present in recipient marrow, GvH clones included some that appeared first in ileum or blood. Allografts of one patient group, those with graft-donor T cell macrochimerism, had high graft-versus-host to host-versus-graft clonal ratios.

The source of this sequence is a human patient who received an intestinal transplant, so some T cells may come from the graft donor. Here the sequenced sample was PBMCs, taken around 720 days after intestinal transplantation. This chain links TRBV5-6 with TRBJ1-1; 11 nucleotides line up with TRBD1. The CDR3 loop is CASSFGTGGLGAFF. CDR3 bases: TGTGCCAGCAGCTTCGGGACAGGGGGGCTGGGAGCTTTCTTT.